The sequence of this T cell receptor beta chain was determined in a study of Graves' ophthalmopathy and Graves' hyperthyroidism. The TCR beta CDR3 regions underwent amplification from RNA transcripts. HTBI-primed RT-PCR formed the first round, and a multiplex PCR formed the second. Each CDR3 protein is one row after TCRdb ran MiXCR on the multiplex PCR reads. Found here are 620,000 or so distinct CDR3 sequences, 22% of them singletons; the top ten hold approximately 6.9%. The CDR3 covers 14 residues. V gave up 6 bases and J gave up 3 bases; unmatched junction bases: 5. CDR1 and CDR2 from the germline V gene are MNHNS and SASEGT. Orbital computed tomography and thyroid ultrasound, along with TRAb, serum thyroxine and clinical symptoms, underpinned diagnosis. PBMCs were density-gradient isolated from around 9.2 ml fresh blood.

Sample: peripheral blood. The clonotype originates from a woman younger than 35 with stable Graves' hyperthyroidism. Some clones in this sample may be carry-over from other donors' samples. The genes are TRBV6-1 and TRBJ2-7; 10 bases are a match to TRBD2. The CDR3: CASRASGRVYEQYF. The DNA of the CDR3 is TGTGCCAGCAGGGCAAGCGGGAGGGTCTACGAGCAGTACTTC.